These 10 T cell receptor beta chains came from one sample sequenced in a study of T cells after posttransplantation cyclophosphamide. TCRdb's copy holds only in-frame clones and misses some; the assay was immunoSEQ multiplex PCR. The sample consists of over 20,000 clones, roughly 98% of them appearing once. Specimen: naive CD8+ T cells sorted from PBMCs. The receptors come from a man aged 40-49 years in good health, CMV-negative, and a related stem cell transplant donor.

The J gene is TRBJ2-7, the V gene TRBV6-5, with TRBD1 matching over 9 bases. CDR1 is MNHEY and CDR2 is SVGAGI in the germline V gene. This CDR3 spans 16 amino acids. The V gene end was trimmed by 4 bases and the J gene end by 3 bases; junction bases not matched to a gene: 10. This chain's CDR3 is CASSSDRGGLGYEQYF. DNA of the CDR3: TGTGCCAGCAGTTCGGACAGGGGTGGACTAGGCTACGAGCAGTACTTC.

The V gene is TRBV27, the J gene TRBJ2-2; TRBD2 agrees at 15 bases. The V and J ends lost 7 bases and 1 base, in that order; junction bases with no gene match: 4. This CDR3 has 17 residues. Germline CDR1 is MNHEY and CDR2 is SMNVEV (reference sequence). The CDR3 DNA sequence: TGTGCCAGCATCGGACTAGCGGGAGGGGTGAACACCGGGGAGCTGTTTTTT. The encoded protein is CASIGLAGGVNTGELFF.

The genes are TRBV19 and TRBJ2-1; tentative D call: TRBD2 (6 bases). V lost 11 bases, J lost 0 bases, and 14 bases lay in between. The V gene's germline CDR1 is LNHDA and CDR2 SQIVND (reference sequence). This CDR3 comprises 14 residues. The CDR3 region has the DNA TGTGCCGTGGGCATGGGAGGCTCCTACAATGAGCAGTTCTTC. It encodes CAVGMGGSYNEQFF.

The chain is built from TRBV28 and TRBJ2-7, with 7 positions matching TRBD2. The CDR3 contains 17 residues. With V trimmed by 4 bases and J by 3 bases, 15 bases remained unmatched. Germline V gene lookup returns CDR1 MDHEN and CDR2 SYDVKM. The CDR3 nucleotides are TGTGCCAGCAGTTCATATGGGGGGGGAAACCTACTCTACGAGCAGTACTTC. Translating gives CASSSYGGGNLLYEQYF.

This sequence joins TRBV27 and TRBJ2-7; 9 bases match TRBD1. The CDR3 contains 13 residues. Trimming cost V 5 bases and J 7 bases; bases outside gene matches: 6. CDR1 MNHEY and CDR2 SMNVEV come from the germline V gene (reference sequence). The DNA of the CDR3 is TGTGCCAGCAGTCTGGGACAGGGTGGGGAGCAGTACTTC. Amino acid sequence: CASSLGQGGEQYF.

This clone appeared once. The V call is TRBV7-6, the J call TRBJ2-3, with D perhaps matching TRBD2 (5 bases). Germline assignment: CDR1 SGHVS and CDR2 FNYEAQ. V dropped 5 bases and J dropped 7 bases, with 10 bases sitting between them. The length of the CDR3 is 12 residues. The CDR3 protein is CASSLDYNTQYF. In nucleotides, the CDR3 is TGTGCCAGCAGCCTCGACTACAATACGCAGTATTTT.

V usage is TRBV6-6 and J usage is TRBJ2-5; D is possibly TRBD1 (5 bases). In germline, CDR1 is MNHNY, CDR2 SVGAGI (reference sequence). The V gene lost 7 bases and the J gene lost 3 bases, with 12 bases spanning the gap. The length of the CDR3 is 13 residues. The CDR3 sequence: CASNRDSEETQYF. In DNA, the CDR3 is TGTGCCAGCAACCGAGACAGCGAAGAGACCCAGTACTTC.

The CDR3 loop reads CASSYSLDLVAYEQYF. The CDR3 DNA is TGTGCCAGCAGTTACTCCTTGGACTTGGTGGCCTACGAGCAGTACTTC. This rearrangement joins TRBV6-5 to TRBJ2-7; D might be TRBD2 (5 bases). Germline CDR1 and CDR2: MNHEY and SVGAGI. This CDR3 is built from 16 residues. Deletions cut 0 bases from V and 2 bases from J, with 14 bases between.

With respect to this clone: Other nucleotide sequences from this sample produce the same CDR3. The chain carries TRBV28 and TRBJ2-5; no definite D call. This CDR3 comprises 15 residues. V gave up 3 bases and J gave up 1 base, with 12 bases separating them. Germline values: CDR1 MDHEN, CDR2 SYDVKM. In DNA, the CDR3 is TGTGCCAGCAGTTTCCTTATGTCAGGCCAAGAGACCCAGTACTTC. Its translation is CASSFLMSGQETQYF. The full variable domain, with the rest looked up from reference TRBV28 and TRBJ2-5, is DVKVTQSSRYLVKRTGEKVFLECVQDMDHENMFWYRQDPGLGLRLIYFSYDVKMKEKGDIPEGYSVSREKKERFSLILESASTNQTSMYLCASSFLMSGQETQYFGPGTRLLVL.

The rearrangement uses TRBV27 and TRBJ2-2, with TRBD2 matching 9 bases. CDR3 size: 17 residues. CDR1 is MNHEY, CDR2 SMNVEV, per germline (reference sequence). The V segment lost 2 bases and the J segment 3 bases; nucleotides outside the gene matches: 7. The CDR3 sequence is CASSLGTSILYTGELFF. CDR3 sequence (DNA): TGTGCCAGCAGTTTAGGGACTAGCATTTTATACACCGGGGAGCTGTTTTTT.